The subject of this entry is one T cell receptor beta chain. The V gene end was trimmed by 3 bases and the J gene end by 4 bases; junction bases not matched to a gene: 6. The CDR3 spans 15 residues. The germline V gene has CDR1 SGHNT and CDR2 YYREEE (reference sequence). The data were obtained in a study of blood T cell repertoires in COVID-19. Participant age was 18 to 89 years, and participants resided in roughly 24 US areas. Participants' reported clinical history set cohort assignment. Exposed participants encountered a COVID-19 case during the 2 weeks preceding study entry. Assay: immunoSEQ multiplex PCR; the TCRdb copy retains only in-frame clones and omits some. The table includes about 180,000 clones, about 80% detected once.

The clonotype originates from a man between 60 and 75 years old who had been exposed to COVID-19. This chain joins TRBV5-4 and TRBJ2-5; 10 bases line up with TRBD1. Sequencing was performed on PBMCs or T cells enriched from blood (not recorded which). The CDR3 nucleotides are TGTGCCAGCAGCTACCGGGACAGGGGAATAGAGACCCAGTACTTC. Protein sequence: CASSYRDRGIETQYF.